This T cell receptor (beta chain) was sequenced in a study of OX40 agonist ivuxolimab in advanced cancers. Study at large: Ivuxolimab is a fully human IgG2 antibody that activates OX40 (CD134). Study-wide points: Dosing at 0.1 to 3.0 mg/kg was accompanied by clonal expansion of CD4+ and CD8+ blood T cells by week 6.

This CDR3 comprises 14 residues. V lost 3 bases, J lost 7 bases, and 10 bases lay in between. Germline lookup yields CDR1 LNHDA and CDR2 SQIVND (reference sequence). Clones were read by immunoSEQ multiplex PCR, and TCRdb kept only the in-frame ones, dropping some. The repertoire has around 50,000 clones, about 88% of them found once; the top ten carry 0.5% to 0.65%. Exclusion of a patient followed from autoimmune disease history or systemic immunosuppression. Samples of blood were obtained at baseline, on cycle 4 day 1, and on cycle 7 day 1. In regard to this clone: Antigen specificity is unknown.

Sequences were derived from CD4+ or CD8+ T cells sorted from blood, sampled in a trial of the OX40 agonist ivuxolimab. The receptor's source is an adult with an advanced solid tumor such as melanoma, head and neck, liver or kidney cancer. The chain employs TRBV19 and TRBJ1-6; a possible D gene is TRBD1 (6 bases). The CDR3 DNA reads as TGTGCCAGTAGTATGGCTCAGGGGAATTCACCCCTCCACTTT. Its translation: CASSMAQGNSPLHF.